The 17 T cell receptor beta chains given below trace back to one sample, sequenced in a study of CD8+ T cells in alopecia areata. Extraction of RNA preceded its reverse transcription into cDNA, which served as the sequencing template. Method: immunoSEQ multiplex PCR; TCRdb's copy keeps in-frame clones and lacks some. The sample comprises 55,000 to 70,000 clones, roughly 44% of which are singletons, and about a sixth rests with the top ten. Sample: CD8+ T cells sorted from blood, taken at week 0. The receptors originated from a human donor with alopecia areata.

The CDR3 sequence: CSVELDEQYF. In DNA form, the CDR3 reads TGCAGCGTTGAGCTCGACGAGCAGTACTTC. The chain employs TRBV29-1 and TRBJ2-7; D uncertain. Per germline, CDR1 SQVTM and CDR2 ANQGSEA. Deletions cut 3 bases from V and 5 bases from J, with 5 bases between. The CDR3 runs to 10 residues.

This chain links TRBV28 with TRBJ2-3; D might be TRBD1 (6 bases). The CDR3 length is 14 residues. Trimming took off 6 bases at V and 4 bases at J, with 14 bases between the two ends. Germline assignment: CDR1 MDHEN and CDR2 SYDVKM. CDR3 bases: TGTGCCAGCAGCCCCGACAGGACGGCAGATACGCAGTATTTT. Its translation: CASSPDRTADTQYF. The full variable domain, its missing parts supplied by reference TRBV28 and TRBJ2-3, is DVKVTQSSRYLVKRTGEKVFLECVQDMDHENMFWYRQDPGLGLRLIYFSYDVKMKEKGDIPEGYSVSREKKERFSLILESASTNQTSMYLCASSPDRTADTQYFGPGTRLTVL.

This clone was found a few times. The CDR3 reads CASSQILAGGFYEQYF. For the CDR3, the DNA is TGTGCCAGCAGTCAAATTCTAGCGGGAGGCTTCTACGAGCAGTACTTC. The V call is TRBV27, the J call TRBJ2-7; 11 nucleotides match TRBD2. The CDR3 is made up of 16 amino acids. Germline V gene sequence: CDR1 MNHEY, CDR2 SMNVEV (reference sequence). Trimming took 5 bases from V and 3 from J; bases not matched to a gene: 9.

This clone was seen many times. The V gene is TRBV5-1, the J gene TRBJ2-1; maybe TRBD2 (6 bases). This CDR3 comprises 14 residues. From germline, CDR1 is SGHRS and CDR2 YFSETQ. Trimming shortened V by 1 base and J by 7 bases, and 12 bases separated the two germline ends. CDR3 amino acids: CASSLFGGRNEQFF. For the CDR3, the DNA is TGCGCCAGCAGCTTGTTCGGAGGGCGGAATGAGCAGTTCTTC.

This clone was recorded once. This chain links TRBV4-1 with TRBJ2-7, with TRBD1 matching over 7 bases. Germline V lookup: CDR1 MGHRA, CDR2 YSYEKL. The CDR3 is 15 residues long. The ends lost 4 bases at V and 4 bases at J; junction bases unmatched: 10. The chain's CDR3 is CASSRNAGTAYEQYF. The CDR3 nucleotides are TGCGCCAGCAGCCGGAACGCCGGGACAGCTTACGAGCAGTACTTC.

This clone has a single count. The V and J genes are TRBV7-2 and TRBJ2-1, with D unclear. The ends were cut back, 1 base at V and 4 bases at J, with 2 bases in the middle. CDR1 is SGHTA and CDR2 is FQGNSA in the germline V gene. The CDR3 extends over 12 amino acids. The CDR3 DNA sequence: TGTGCCAGCAGCTTAGGTTACAATGAGCAGTTCTTC. Its translation: CASSLGYNEQFF.

This clone was observed a few times. CDR3 nucleotide sequence: TGCGCCAGCAGCCAAGATGATGGTTGGGGCACTGAAGCTTTCTTT. This encodes CASSQDDGWGTEAFF. The J gene is TRBJ1-1, the V gene TRBV4-3; D not certain. The V gene lost 0 bases and the J gene lost 4 bases, with 12 bases spanning the gap. CDR3 length equals 15 residues. Germline CDR1 and CDR2: LGHNA and YSLEER.

V and J are TRBV27 and TRBJ2-7, with a weak D call TRBD1 (5 bases). Per the germline V gene, CDR1 is MNHEY and CDR2 is SMNVEV (reference sequence). The germline V and J ends were trimmed by 8 bases and 7 bases, with 18 bases remaining between them. This CDR3 region has 13 residues. DNA for the CDR3: TGTGCCAGCCACTCCCTAGGGGCTAGGGAGCAGTACTTC. It encodes CASHSLGAREQYF.

The sample holds a few counts of this clone. The CDR3 is CASSQGTGGSNQPQHF. For the CDR3, the DNA is TGTGCCAGCAGTCAAGGGACAGGGGGAAGCAATCAGCCCCAGCATTTT. This sequence joins TRBV27 and TRBJ1-5; the match to TRBD1 covers 11 bases. This CDR3 is built from 16 residues. The germline V gene encodes CDR1 MNHEY and CDR2 SMNVEV (reference sequence). V lost 5 bases and J lost 1; bases outside the gene matches: 4.

The sample holds a few counts of this clone. This sequence joins TRBV6-6 and TRBJ1-1, with a tentative D call TRBD1 (5 bases). Germline CDR1 and CDR2: MNHNY and SVGAGI (reference sequence). Trimming pared 6 bases from V and 6 bases from J, leaving 14 bases between. The CDR3 loop spans 13 amino acids. The chain's CDR3 is CASSQGGLAEAFF. CDR3 coding DNA: TGTGCCAGCAGCCAGGGAGGTTTGGCTGAAGCTTTCTTT.

This clone was observed a handful of times. The chain links TRBV11-1 to TRBJ2-4; D is unclear. Germline lookup yields CDR1 SGHAT and CDR2 FQDESV (reference sequence). The germline V and J ends were trimmed by 5 bases and 8 bases, with 13 bases remaining between them. The CDR3 is 13 amino acids. The CDR3 loop reads CASSLLSGDIQYF. Written as DNA, the CDR3 is TGTGCCAGCAGCCTCTTGTCCGGAGACATTCAGTACTTC.

This chain uses TRBV30 with TRBJ2-7; D is perhaps TRBD2 (6 bases). V lost 0 bases, J lost 1 base, and 19 bases lay in between. CDR3 length equals 17 residues. Germline loops: CDR1 GTSNPN, CDR2 SVGIG (reference sequence). This CDR3 is CAWSVKPARGPSYEQYF. The CDR3 DNA sequence: TGTGCCTGGAGTGTAAAACCGGCGCGGGGTCCGTCCTACGAGCAGTACTTC.

This clone was recorded a few times. The identical CDR3 is also encoded by other nucleotide sequences in the sample. V is TRBV30 and J is TRBJ1-1, with D perhaps TRBD1 (5 bases). V lost 1 base and J 3 bases, leaving 9 bases between the germline ends. Germline CDR1 is GTSNPN and CDR2 is SVGIG (reference sequence). There are 13 residues in the CDR3. The CDR3 DNA follows: TGTGCCTGGAGTGGTCAGGGCTACACTGAAGCTTTCTTT. Protein product: CAWSGQGYTEAFF. Complete variable domain (other parts from reference TRBV30 and TRBJ1-1): SQTIHQWPATLVQPVGSPLSLECTVEGTSNPNLYWYRQAAGRGLQLLFYSVGIGQISSEVPQNLSASRPQDRQFILSSKKLLLSDSGFYLCAWSGQGYTEAFFGQGTRLTVV.

There are a few counts of this clone. This chain connects TRBV4-3 to TRBJ1-1; D is unresolved. Germline CDR1 LGHNA, CDR2 YSLEER. V gave up 0 bases and J gave up 2 bases, with 10 bases separating them. The CDR3 is made up of 15 amino acids. CDR3 protein: CASSQDRGFNTEAFF. In nucleotides, the CDR3 is TGCGCCAGCAGCCAAGATCGTGGGTTTAACACTGAAGCTTTCTTT.

This chain links TRBV4-2 with TRBJ1-5; no clear D gene. Germline V gives CDR1 LGHNA, CDR2 YNFKEQ. This CDR3 spans 15 amino acids. With 4 bases removed from V and 0 bases from J, the gap between germline ends came to 10 bases. DNA of the CDR3: TGTGCCAGCAGCCGGGAGCAGTATAGCAATCAGCCCCAGCATTTT. This gives the protein CASSREQYSNQPQHF.

The chain employs TRBV19 and TRBJ1-1; D is possibly TRBD1 (5 bases). V lost 3 bases to trimming and J lost 4 bases, with 9 bases between them. Germline assignment: CDR1 LNHDA and CDR2 SQIVND (reference sequence). CDR3 size: 13 residues. The CDR3 reads CASSIGATTEAFF. As DNA, the CDR3 is TGTGCCAGTAGTATTGGGGCGACCACTGAAGCTTTCTTT.

V is TRBV23-1 and J is TRBJ2-1; D is undetermined. TRBV23-1 qualifies as an ORF whose function is uncertain. The CDR3 length is 14 residues. Trimming removed 4 bases at V and 0 bases at J, with 7 bases between. This CDR3 is CASSLDSSYNEQFF. The CDR3 DNA is TGCGCCAGCAGTCTGGATTCCTCCTACAATGAGCAGTTCTTC.